Below, 30 T cell receptor beta chains from the same sample are listed, as sequenced in a study of T-cell memory formation after mild COVID-19. One entry per CDR3 protein, called by TCRdb with MiXCR from the 5' RACE reads. The sample consists of 250,000 to 300,000 distinct CDR3 sequences, roughly 15% of them appearing once. The sample consisted of PBMCs or a T cell subset sorted from them (not recorded which). These receptors came from a man younger than 30 who had mild COVID-19 (a few samples of this study predate the infection). Cell type and time point are not known.

This chain connects TRBV20-1 to TRBJ2-3; 9 bases match TRBD2. This CDR3 spans 16 amino acids. Germline values: CDR1 DFQATT, CDR2 SNEGSKA (reference sequence). Germline trimming cut 1 base from V and 11 bases from J; bases unmatched to any gene: 16. The CDR3 DNA sequence: TGCAGTGCTAGAGGGTTTGGGGGGACTAGCCCCTTGAGGCAGTATTTT. It specifies CSARGFGGTSPLRQYF.

This clonotype was seen a few times. The V and J genes are TRBV21-1 and TRBJ1-5. TRBV21-1 is shown as a pseudogene. The CDR3 length is 17 residues. The CDR3: CASSKVAERYSNQPQHF. The DNA of the CDR3 is TGTGCCAGCAGCAAAGTTGCAGAAAGATATAGCAATCAGCCCCAGCATTTT.

This clonotype has just a few counts. V is TRBV5-6 and J is TRBJ1-6, with TRBD1 matching over 7 bases. This CDR3 is built from 16 residues. The V segment lost 3 bases and the J segment 10 bases; nucleotides outside the gene matches: 13. Germline V lookup: CDR1 SGHDT, CDR2 YYEEEE. CDR3 nucleotide sequence: TGTGCCAGCAGCTCTCGACAGGGACCATCATGGTCACCCCTCCACTTT. It yields the protein CASSSRQGPSWSPLHF.

This clonotype was counted a few times. V usage is TRBV29-1 and J usage is TRBJ2-4, with TRBD2 matching 12 bases. The CDR3 is 19 residues long. The V gene end was trimmed by 0 bases and the J gene end by 11 bases; junction bases not matched to a gene: 20. CDR1 is SQVTM and CDR2 is ANQGSEA in the germline V gene. CDR3 coding DNA: TGCAGCGTTGAAGATCCCGCGAGACTAGCGGGGGAGCCGGGGGTTGTTCAGTACTTC. Its protein is CSVEDPARLAGEPGVVQYF. Using reference TRBV29-1 and TRBJ2-4 for the parts outside the CDR3, the full variable domain is SAVISQKPSRDICQRGTSLTIQCQVDSQVTMMFWYRQQPGQSLTLIATANQGSEATYESGFVIDKFPISRPNLTFSTLTVSNMSPEDSSIYLCSVEDPARLAGEPGVVQYFGAGTRLSVL.

This clonotype showed up just a few times. The genes are TRBV27 and TRBJ1-1, with 8 bases aligning to TRBD1. The CDR3 extends over 14 amino acids. Losses at the gene ends were 6 bases for V and 0 bases for J; bases not matched to a gene: 3. Germline V gives CDR1 MNHEY, CDR2 SMNVEV (reference sequence). CDR3 in DNA: TGTGCCAGCAGCAGGGGGCTCATGAACACTGAAGCTTTCTTT. It codes for CASSRGLMNTEAFF.

This chain joins TRBV11-2 and TRBJ1-1; D not resolved. Trimming left V 8 bases short and J 4 bases short, with 20 bases between. In germline, CDR1 is SGHAT, CDR2 FQNNGV. The CDR3 extends over 15 amino acids. For the CDR3, the DNA is TGTGCCAGCGGATTGTACTTAGGGCAGCCCACTGAAGCTTTCTTT. Protein: CASGLYLGQPTEAFF.

This clonotype was seen many times. The V call is TRBV6-2 or TRBV6-3, the J call TRBJ2-1, with 7 positions matching TRBD2. The germline V gene has CDR1 MNHEY and CDR2 SVGEGT. The CDR3 consists of 15 residues. V lost 6 bases to trimming and J lost 8 bases; unmatched junction nucleotides: 13. CDR3: CASSPRGGGTDEQFF. The CDR3, as DNA: TGTGCCAGCAGCCCCCGGGGCGGGGGTACAGATGAGCAGTTCTTC.

This clonotype turned up a few times. V gene TRBV4-2 combines with J gene TRBJ2-1, with 10 positions matching TRBD1. Losses at the gene ends were 1 base for V and 7 bases for J; bases not matched to a gene: 4. Germline V gives CDR1 LGHNA, CDR2 YNFKEQ. This CDR3 contains 15 residues. The CDR3 protein is CASSQGQGARNEQFF. The CDR3 bases are TGTGCCAGCAGCCAAGGACAGGGGGCAAGGAATGAGCAGTTCTTC.

This sequence joins TRBV7-2 and TRBJ2-7; TRBD2 matches 11 bases. The V and J ends lost 5 bases and 3 bases, in that order; junction bases with no gene match: 9. CDR3 size: 16 residues. Germline V gene lookup returns CDR1 SGHTA and CDR2 FQGNSA. The CDR3 here is CASSPRLAGRNYEQYF. The CDR3 DNA sequence: TGTGCCAGCAGCCCTAGACTAGCGGGACGAAACTACGAGCAGTACTTC. Variable domain in full (rest from reference TRBV7-2 and TRBJ2-7): GAGVSQSPSNKVTEKGKDVELRCDPISGHTALYWYRQSLGQGLEFLIYFQGNSAPDKSGLPSDRFSAERTGGSVSTLTIQRTQQEDSAVYLCASSPRLAGRNYEQYFGPGTRLTVT.

This chain connects TRBV4-1 to TRBJ2-7, with TRBD2 matching 9 bases. V lost 1 base, J lost 2 bases, and 6 bases stayed unmatched. Germline values: CDR1 MGHRA, CDR2 YSYEKL. This CDR3 region has 16 residues. CDR3 protein: CASSQGGGGGTYEQYF. CDR3 DNA sequence: TGCGCCAGCAGCCAAGGTGGCGGGGGGGGAACCTACGAGCAGTACTTC.

This chain uses TRBV9 with TRBJ2-3; D is unresolved. The CDR3 length is 13 residues. Trimming pared 0 bases from V and 8 bases from J, leaving 10 bases between. Looked up from germline, CDR1 is SGDLS and CDR2 is YYNGEE. The CDR3 DNA reads TGTGCCAGCAGCGTAGTGCCTGTGGGTACGCAGTATTTT. Its translation: CASSVVPVGTQYF.

The J gene is TRBJ2-7, the V gene TRBV11-2; 7 bases are shared with TRBD1. The CDR3 is 13 residues long. Germline CDR1 is SGHAT and CDR2 is FQNNGV. CDR3 sequence reads: CASSLGDATGYRV. CDR3 sequence (DNA): TGTGCCAGCAGCTTGGGGGATGCGACAGGGTATAGAGTC.

The V and J genes are TRBV20-1 and TRBJ2-3; tentative D call: TRBD2 (6 bases). V lost 4 bases, J lost 3 bases, and 11 bases lay in between. From germline, CDR1 is DFQATT and CDR2 SNEGSKA (reference sequence). This CDR3 has 13 residues. The CDR3 nucleotides are TGCAGTGCTACCGAGGGAGGTACAGATACGCAGTATTTT. As protein: CSATEGGTDTQYF.

This clonotype was counted at least ten times. The gene calls are TRBV4-1 and TRBJ2-3; TRBD2 matches at 8 bases. This CDR3 is built from 13 residues. V shed 7 bases, J shed 4 bases, and the junction held 4 bases outside the gene matches. Germline CDR1 and CDR2: MGHRA and YSYEKL. CDR3 loop: CASNGGAADTQYF. CDR3 sequence (DNA): TGCGCCAGCAACGGGGGGGCCGCAGATACGCAGTATTTT.

This clonotype was recorded a few times. The chain recombines TRBV6-2 or TRBV6-3 with TRBJ2-7, with D hard to call. The CDR3 has 13 residues. CDR1 and CDR2 (germline): MNHEY, SVGEGT. The ends were cut back, 7 bases at V and 4 bases at J, with 14 bases in the middle. CDR3 nucleotides: TGTGCCAGCAAGCCCAATCTGGGGTACGAGCAGTACGTC. Its protein product is CASKPNLGYEQYV.

This clonotype was detected only a few times. The chain is built from TRBV7-9 and TRBJ1-3; D possibly corresponds to TRBD1 (6 bases). The CDR3 has 15 amino acids. Trimming removed 5 bases from V and 3 bases from J, with 14 bases in between. Per the germline V gene, CDR1 is SEHNR and CDR2 is FQNEAQ (reference sequence). As DNA, the CDR3 is TGTGCCAGCAGCCAGACAGGTCTGGATGGAAACACCATATATTTT. It encodes CASSQTGLDGNTIYF.

This clonotype was seen a handful of times. V gene TRBV14 combines with J gene TRBJ2-1, with 9 positions matching TRBD1. Germline V lookup: CDR1 SGHDN, CDR2 FVKESK. The CDR3 has 15 amino acids. V lost 4 bases to trimming and J lost 6 bases; unmatched junction nucleotides: 7. CDR3: CASSLAGTGINEQFF. The CDR3 nucleotides read TGTGCCAGCAGCCTGGCCGGGACAGGGATCAATGAGCAGTTCTTC. Based on the CDR3 plus reference TRBV14 and TRBJ2-1, the full variable domain is EAGVTQFPSHSVIEKGQTVTLRCDPISGHDNLYWYRRVMGKEIKFLLHFVKESKQDESGMPNNRFLAERTGGTYSTLKVQPAELEDSGVYFCASSLAGTGINEQFFGPGTRLTVL.

This clonotype has at least ten counts. The CDR3 sequence is CASSPGLGYTDTQYF. Written as DNA, the CDR3 is TGTGCCAGCAGCCCCGGACTAGGGTACACAGATACGCAGTATTTT. This rearrangement joins TRBV7-6 to TRBJ2-3, with TRBD2 matching over 7 bases. Trimming cost V 5 bases and J 2 bases; bases outside gene matches: 7. From germline, CDR1 is SGHVS and CDR2 FNYEAQ. The CDR3 consists of 15 residues.

This clonotype was seen only a few times. V and J are TRBV15 and TRBJ2-7, with a tentative D call TRBD1 (5 bases). V was cut by 3 bases and J by 5 bases, with 17 bases left in between. The CDR3 loop spans 15 amino acids. CDR1 and CDR2 from the germline V gene are LNHNV and YYDKDF (reference sequence). CDR3 loop: CATSSRSGQGHEQYF. The DNA for the CDR3 is TGTGCCACCAGCAGCCGATCAGGACAAGGCCACGAGCAGTACTTC.

This clonotype was detected only a few times. V and J are TRBV3-1 and TRBJ2-7, with D possibly being TRBD2 (5 bases). This CDR3 spans 14 amino acids. Germline values: CDR1 LGHDT, CDR2 YNNKEL (reference sequence). V was pared by 4 bases and J by 1 base, with 11 bases between. CDR3 sequence reads: CASSPLLGSYEQYF. The CDR3 DNA reads TGTGCCAGCAGCCCTCTACTAGGATCCTACGAGCAGTACTTC.

This clonotype was picked up many times. The rearrangement uses TRBV7-9 and TRBJ1-6; 7 nucleotides line up with TRBD1. CDR3 length equals 12 residues. With V trimmed by 5 bases and J by 14 bases, 6 bases remained unmatched. Germline loops: CDR1 SEHNR, CDR2 FQNEAQ (reference sequence). The CDR3 DNA follows: TGTGCCAGCAGCCTACAGGGGTATTCCCTCCACTTT. This encodes CASSLQGYSLHF.

The chain couples TRBV12-3 or TRBV12-4 to TRBJ1-2; 7 bases agree with TRBD1. Germline trimming cut 6 bases from V and 4 bases from J; bases unmatched to any gene: 2. The length of the CDR3 is 12 residues. CDR3 DNA: TGTGCCAGCAGGTGGACAGGCTATGGCTACACCTTC. As protein: CASRWTGYGYTF.

The J gene is TRBJ2-1, the V gene TRBV29-1, with D unclear. The CDR3 sequence is 13 residues long. The V gene's germline CDR1 is SQVTM and CDR2 ANQGSEA. Trimming took 6 bases from V and 5 from J, leaving 14 bases between them. CDR3 amino acids: CSVQLGPNNEQFF. The DNA for the CDR3 is TGCAGCGTCCAACTCGGACCAAACAATGAGCAGTTCTTC.

This clonotype was seen only a few times. The rearrangement joins TRBV3-1 to TRBJ2-1; 9 nucleotides align to TRBD1. Trimming cost V 0 bases and J 14 bases; bases outside gene matches: 11. The germline CDR1 and CDR2 sequences are LGHDT and YNNKEL (reference sequence). The CDR3 has 15 residues. The CDR3 loop reads CASSQDVRGQGREFF. DNA for the CDR3: TGTGCCAGCAGCCAAGATGTTCGGGGACAGGGCAGGGAGTTCTTC.

In this sample, this clonotype turned up many times. The rearrangement uses TRBV18 and TRBJ1-1; possibly TRBD1 for D (6 bases). The germline V gene encodes CDR1 KGHSH and CDR2 LQKENI. Trimming shortened V by 3 bases and J by 9 bases, and 8 bases separated the two germline ends. This CDR3 is built from 11 residues. CDR3: CASSPDRKAFF. The CDR3 region has the DNA TGTGCCAGCTCACCGGACAGAAAAGCTTTCTTT.

The chain couples TRBV25-1 to TRBJ2-5; 8 bases align to TRBD2. The CDR3 runs to 15 residues. Germline values: CDR1 MGHDK, CDR2 SYGVNS. The V and J ends lost 1 base and 4 bases, in that order; junction bases with no gene match: 5. CDR3 DNA: TGTGCCAGCAGTGAATTCGGGGGGGCCAGAGAGACCCAGTACTTC. This encodes CASSEFGGARETQYF. Looking up the rest from reference TRBV25-1 and TRBJ2-5 gives the full variable domain: EADIYQTPRYLVIGTGKKITLECSQTMGHDKMYWYQQDPGMELHLIHYSYGVNSTEKGDLSSESTVSRIRTEHFPLTLESARPSHTSQYLCASSEFGGARETQYFGPGTRLLVL.

The chain carries TRBV6-5 and TRBJ2-7, with 7 bases aligning to TRBD1. V gave up 6 bases and J gave up 6 bases; unmatched junction bases: 11. The CDR3 is 14 amino acids. Germline lookup yields CDR1 MNHEY and CDR2 SVGAGI. Here the CDR3 reads CASSPYRGPVEQYV. In nucleotides, the CDR3 is TGTGCCAGCAGCCCGTACAGGGGTCCCGTCGAGCAGTACGTC.

The chain joins TRBV6-2 or TRBV6-3 to TRBJ2-5, with no clear D. The CDR3 extends over 14 amino acids. CDR1 is MNHEY and CDR2 is SVGEGT in the germline V gene. Trimming shortened V by 2 bases and J by 6 bases, and 13 bases separated the two germline ends. In nucleotides, the CDR3 is TGTGCCAGCAGTTACCCCCCCCGAAGCCAGACCCAGTACTTC. This sequence encodes CASSYPPRSQTQYF.

The V and J genes are TRBV18 and TRBJ2-5; D may be TRBD1 (5 bases). CDR3 length: 15 amino acids. Germline CDR1 reads KGHSH; CDR2 reads LQKENI. V dropped 0 bases and J dropped 5 bases, with 13 bases sitting between them. The CDR3 loop is CASSPPSRVKETQYF. DNA of the CDR3: TGTGCCAGCTCACCACCGTCCAGGGTAAAGGAGACCCAGTACTTC.

This chain uses TRBV11-2 with TRBJ2-7; D call uncertain. V was cut by 2 bases and J by 0 bases, with 5 bases left in between. The CDR3 runs to 13 residues. Germline lookup yields CDR1 SGHAT and CDR2 FQNNGV. CDR3 bases: TGTGCCAGCAGCTTATCGGCCTCCTACGAGCAGTACGTC. As protein: CASSLSASYEQYV.